The 12 T cell receptor beta chains reported below all come from one sample, sequenced in a study of OX40 agonist ivuxolimab in advanced cancers. TCRdb keeps only in-frame clones here, not all; method: immunoSEQ multiplex PCR. The sample records roughly 32,000 clones, more than 80% being singletons. The sample in question was CD4+ or CD8+ T cells sorted from blood, obtained in a trial of the OX40 agonist ivuxolimab. These receptors were taken from an adult with an advanced solid tumor such as melanoma, head and neck, liver or kidney cancer.

V gene TRBV7-3 combines with J gene TRBJ2-3, with D possibly TRBD1 on 6 matching bases. The germline V gene has CDR1 SGHTA and CDR2 FQGTGA. The CDR3 totals 15 residues. Between the trimmed V and J ends, which lost 2 bases and 0 bases, there was a span of 9 bases. For the CDR3, the DNA is TGTGCCAGCAGCTTACAAGGGGGTAGCACAGATACGCAGTATTTT. This translates into CASSLQGGSTDTQYF.

J is TRBJ2-1 and V is TRBV19, with 10 bases fitting TRBD1. Trimming cost V 6 bases and J 2 bases; bases outside gene matches: 1. Looked up from germline, CDR1 is LNHDA and CDR2 is SQIVND (reference sequence). CDR3 size: 14 residues. This chain's CDR3 is CASSGQGAYNEQFF. CDR3 nucleotides: TGTGCCAGTAGCGGACAGGGGGCCTACAATGAGCAGTTCTTC.

The chain uses TRBV19 and TRBJ1-5; 9 bases match TRBD1. CDR1 and CDR2 (germline): LNHDA, SQIVND (reference sequence). Losses at the gene ends were 7 bases for V and 5 bases for J; bases not matched to a gene: 12. The CDR3 contains 16 residues. The CDR3 loop is CASTPLGQGTHQPQHF. For the CDR3, the DNA is TGTGCCAGTACCCCCTTAGGACAGGGGACGCATCAGCCCCAGCATTTT.

The CDR3 coding sequence is TGTGCCAGCTCATCTCTAGGGACACAACTCTCTGGAAACACCATATATTTT. It translates to CASSSLGTQLSGNTIYF. The chain uses TRBV18 and TRBJ1-3, with D perhaps matching TRBD1 (6 bases). Germline values: CDR1 KGHSH, CDR2 LQKENI. The CDR3 covers 17 residues. V dropped 5 bases and J dropped 0 bases, with 17 bases sitting between them.

This chain uses TRBV28 with TRBJ2-3; TRBD2 agrees at 8 bases. CDR1 is MDHEN and CDR2 is SYDVKM in the germline V gene. J lost 2 bases, V lost 7 bases, and 11 bases had no gene match. The CDR3 extends over 16 amino acids. CDR3 residues: CASITIAGRNTDTQYF. The CDR3 region has the DNA TGTGCCAGCATCACCATAGCGGGGAGGAACACAGATACGCAGTATTTT.

This clone showed up just a few times. The chain links TRBV28 to TRBJ1-5; TRBD1 agrees at 11 bases. Germline V gives CDR1 MDHEN, CDR2 SYDVKM. Trimming at V came to 5 bases and at J to 1 base, leaving 7 bases not matched to a gene. The CDR3 length is 17 residues. The CDR3 loop reads CASSTRTGGESNQPQHF. The DNA of the CDR3 is TGTGCCAGCAGTACCCGGACAGGGGGCGAAAGCAATCAGCCCCAGCATTTT. The variable domain in full, with the rest retrieved from reference TRBV28 and TRBJ1-5, is DVKVTQSSRYLVKRTGEKVFLECVQDMDHENMFWYRQDPGLGLRLIYFSYDVKMKEKGDIPEGYSVSREKKERFSLILESASTNQTSMYLCASSTRTGGESNQPQHFGDGTRLSIL.

J is TRBJ2-7 and V is TRBV30; D gene ambiguous. V lost 7 bases to trimming and J lost 4 bases, with 11 bases between them. Germline V lookup: CDR1 GTSNPN, CDR2 SVGIG (reference sequence). The CDR3 has 11 amino acids. The CDR3 DNA is TGTGCCTTGGACGCTGTGTACGAGCAGTACTTC. This encodes CALDAVYEQYF.

The rearrangement uses TRBV28 and TRBJ2-2; D is undetermined. The ends were cut back, 2 bases at V and 5 bases at J, with 12 bases in the middle. CDR1 MDHEN and CDR2 SYDVKM come from the germline V gene. This CDR3 has 15 amino acids. CDR3 coding DNA: TGTGCCAGCAGTTTAAAGTGGCATGGAACCGGGGAGCTGTTTTTT. Its protein is CASSLKWHGTGELFF.

This rearrangement joins TRBV2 to TRBJ2-3; 8 positions match TRBD1. V lost 5 bases and J lost 0; bases outside the gene matches: 1. This CDR3 region has 14 residues. Germline CDR1 reads SNHLY; CDR2 reads FYNNEI. The CDR3 reads CASSRDRSTDTQYF. CDR3 nucleotides: TGTGCCAGCAGTAGGGACAGGAGCACAGATACGCAGTATTTT.

The table lists this clone with a count of one. The rearrangement uses TRBV7-6 and TRBJ2-2; 11 bases agree with TRBD2. The length of the CDR3 is 15 residues. From germline, CDR1 is SGHVS and CDR2 FNYEAQ. V lost 5 bases to trimming and J lost 5 bases; unmatched junction nucleotides: 4. The CDR3 DNA reads TGTGCCAGCAGCCCAACTAGCGGGGGAACCGGGGAGCTGTTTTTT. It is translated as CASSPTSGGTGELFF. Using reference TRBV7-6 and TRBJ2-2 for the parts outside the CDR3, the full variable domain is GAGVSQSPRYKVTKRGQDVALRCDPISGHVSLYWYRQALGQGPEFLTYFNYEAQQDKSGLPNDRFSAERPEGSISTLTIQRTEQRDSAMYRCASSPTSGGTGELFFGEGSRLTVL.

The chain couples TRBV28 to TRBJ1-2; TRBD1 matches 8 bases. This CDR3 is built from 17 residues. Germline V gene sequence: CDR1 MDHEN, CDR2 SYDVKM. V lost 3 bases to trimming and J lost 6 bases; unmatched junction nucleotides: 15. The chain's CDR3 is CASSFTFRRGRLHGYTF. As DNA, the CDR3 is TGTGCCAGCAGTTTCACCTTCCGCAGGGGGCGTCTTCATGGCTACACCTTC.

The rearrangement uses TRBV19 and TRBJ2-3; 8 bases map to TRBD2. Germline V gives CDR1 LNHDA, CDR2 SQIVND (reference sequence). The CDR3 extends over 15 amino acids. V was clipped by 3 bases and J by 3 bases; unmatched bases: 5. DNA of the CDR3: TGTGCCAGTAGTATTGCTAGCGGGCCTACAGATACGCAGTATTTT. As protein: CASSIASGPTDTQYF.